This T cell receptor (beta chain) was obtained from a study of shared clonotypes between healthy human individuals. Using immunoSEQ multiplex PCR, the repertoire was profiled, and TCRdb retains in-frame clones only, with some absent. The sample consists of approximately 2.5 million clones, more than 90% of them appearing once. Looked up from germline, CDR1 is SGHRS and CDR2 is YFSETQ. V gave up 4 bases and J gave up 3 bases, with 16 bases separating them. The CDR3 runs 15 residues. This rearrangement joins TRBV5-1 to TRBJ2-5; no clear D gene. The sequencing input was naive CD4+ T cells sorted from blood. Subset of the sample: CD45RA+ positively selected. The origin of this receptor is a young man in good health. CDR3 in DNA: TGCGCCAGCAGCCAACAAGGACGGAATGAAGAGACCCAGTACTTC. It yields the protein CASSQQGRNEETQYF. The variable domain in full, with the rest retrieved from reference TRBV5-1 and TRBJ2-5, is KAGVTQTPRYLIKTRGQQVTLSCSPISGHRSVSWYQQTPGQGLQFLFEYFSETQRNKGNFPGRFSGRQFSNSRSEMNVSTLELGDSALYLCASSQQGRNEETQYFGPGTRLLVL.